Listed here are 21 T cell receptor beta chains from one sample, sequenced in a study of shared clonotypes between healthy human individuals. Libraries were prepared by immunoSEQ multiplex PCR; TCRdb keeps only in-frame clonotypes and omits some of them. The sample includes about 2.1 million clones, just over 90% of them seen just once. Naive CD8 populations comprised CD45RO-negative cells positively selected for CCR7, excluding terminally differentiated effector memory CD45RA+ cells. The sequenced material came from naive CD8+ T cells from PBMCs. The receptor set was obtained from a man aged 18-30 years in good health. Some clones in this sample may be carry-over from other donors' samples.

This clone was seen a few times. V gene TRBV19 combines with J gene TRBJ1-1; D perhaps matches TRBD1 (6 bases). Per the germline V gene, CDR1 is LNHDA and CDR2 is SQIVND (reference sequence). CDR3 length: 13 amino acids. Trimming pared 8 bases from V and 5 bases from J, leaving 15 bases between. This chain's CDR3 is CASSSGRGTEAFF. CDR3 coding DNA: TGTGCCAGTTCCTCCGGCAGGGGAACTGAAGCTTTCTTT.

The chain has TRBV7-8 and TRBJ2-2, with D unclear. The CDR3 runs to 13 residues. Germline CDR1 is SGHVS and CDR2 is FQNEAQ. The V and J ends lost 6 bases and 2 bases respectively, with 7 bases between them. The CDR3 bases are TGTGCCAGCAGACAAACAAACACCGGGGAGCTGTTTTTT. It specifies CASRQTNTGELFF.

The chain is built from TRBV5-4 and TRBJ2-5; a possible D gene is TRBD2 (6 bases). The V end was cut by 4 bases, the J end by 5 bases, with 12 bases between. This CDR3 has 13 residues. Germline assignment: CDR1 SGHNT and CDR2 YYREEE (reference sequence). The CDR3 sequence is CASSPGGLETQYF. CDR3 bases: TGTGCCAGCAGCCCCGGAGGGCTGGAGACCCAGTACTTC.

V is TRBV2 and J is TRBJ2-7; 11 positions match TRBD1. V gave up 8 bases and J gave up 5 bases; unmatched junction bases: 8. The germline V gene encodes CDR1 SNHLY and CDR2 FYNNEI. The CDR3 runs to 14 residues. The CDR3 DNA reads TGTGCCAGCGGGGGGACAGGGGGATCGGACGAGCAGTACTTC. Protein product: CASGGTGGSDEQYF.

The V call is TRBV28, the J call TRBJ2-1; 9 bases align to TRBD1. The junction had 12 bases not matched to a gene; V was cut back by 5 bases and J by 10 bases. The CDR3 is 15 amino acids. Looked up from germline, CDR1 is MDHEN and CDR2 is SYDVKM. The CDR3 DNA is TGTGCCAGCAGTCACACGGGACAGGGCGTGGGGGAGCAGTTCTTC. Its protein is CASSHTGQGVGEQFF.

The chain couples TRBV2 to TRBJ1-4, with D hard to call. This CDR3 is built from 14 residues. V was pared by 6 bases and J by 7 bases, with 15 bases between. Germline CDR1 and CDR2: SNHLY and FYNNEI. The CDR3 protein is CASRESPRGEKLFF. CDR3 nucleotides: TGTGCCAGCAGGGAAAGCCCGCGTGGTGAAAAACTGTTTTTT. Supplemented by reference TRBV2 and TRBJ1-4, the full variable domain reads EPEVTQTPSHQVTQMGQEVILRCVPISNHLYFYWYRQILGQKVEFLVSFYNNEISEKSEIFDDQFSVERPDGSNFTLKIRSTKLEDSAMYFCASRESPRGEKLFFGSGTQLSVL.

The gene calls are TRBV19 and TRBJ2-5; the D gene could be TRBD1 or TRBD2 (5 bases each). Germline CDR1 and CDR2: LNHDA and SQIVND (reference sequence). Trimming removed 4 bases from V and 3 bases from J, with 9 bases in between. The CDR3 runs 13 residues. CDR3 DNA: TGTGCCAGTAGTACTGGGACGGAAGAGACCCAGTACTTC. This gives the protein CASSTGTEETQYF.

This sequence joins TRBV28 and TRBJ1-2; possibly TRBD1 for D (5 bases). V was trimmed by 4 bases and J by 4 bases, leaving 16 bases between them. This CDR3 comprises 15 residues. Germline V gene data show CDR1 as MDHEN and CDR2 as SYDVKM. The CDR3 region is CASSSRHQGVYGYTF. Here the CDR3 DNA reads TGTGCCAGCAGTTCACGACATCAGGGTGTCTATGGCTACACCTTC.

The chain joins TRBV4-2 to TRBJ2-7, with 11 bases that match TRBD2. Per the germline V gene, CDR1 is LGHNA and CDR2 is YNFKEQ. The CDR3 runs 16 residues. The V segment lost 0 bases and the J segment 3 bases; nucleotides outside the gene matches: 4. The CDR3 DNA is TGTGCCAGCAGCCAAGATTCCCTAGCGGGAGGCTACGAGCAGTACTTC. Translated: CASSQDSLAGGYEQYF.

CDR3 DNA sequence: TGTGCCAGCAGCCAGGGGGGACTAGCGGGCCCCGGGGGGACCCAGTACTTC. Amino acids: CASSQGGLAGPGGTQYF. The chain employs TRBV7-2 and TRBJ2-5, with 12 bases lining up with TRBD2. The CDR3 runs to 17 residues. Germline assignment: CDR1 SGHTA and CDR2 FQGNSA. Trimming removed 5 bases from V and 7 bases from J; junction bases left unmatched: 14.

The chain carries TRBV6-1 and TRBJ2-5; possibly TRBD1 or TRBD2 for D (5 bases each). The CDR3 sequence is 15 residues long. V lost 5 bases, J lost 1 base, and 14 bases lay in between. CDR1 and CDR2 from the germline V gene are MNHNS and SASEGT. Here the CDR3 DNA reads TGTGCCAGCAGTCCTATACGGGGCCCCCAAGAGACCCAGTACTTC. Translated: CASSPIRGPQETQYF.

The chain is built from TRBV27 and TRBJ2-3; tentative D call: TRBD1 (6 bases). V shed 5 bases and J shed 7 bases, with 25 bases lying between them. This CDR3 contains 17 residues. CDR1 MNHEY and CDR2 SMNVEV come from the germline V gene (reference sequence). CDR3 bases: TGTGCCAGCAGTGTAGGGCCGGACAGTCGACTCGGGAATACGCAGTATTTT. Residues: CASSVGPDSRLGNTQYF.

The rearrangement uses TRBV7-9 and TRBJ2-2; no reliable D call. The germline V gene encodes CDR1 SEHNR and CDR2 FQNEAQ (reference sequence). Deletions cut 6 bases from V and 7 bases from J, with 9 bases between. The CDR3 spans 12 residues. CDR3 residues: CASSTGRGELFF. Here the CDR3 DNA reads TGTGCCAGCAGTACGGGTCGCGGGGAGCTGTTTTTT.

The V gene is TRBV6-1, the J gene TRBJ2-5, with no clear D. V gave up 2 bases and J gave up 1 base, with 17 bases separating them. CDR3 length: 17 residues. Germline lookup yields CDR1 MNHNS and CDR2 SASEGT. This CDR3 reads CASSEQGPGQRQETQYF. The CDR3 DNA reads TGTGCCAGCAGTGAACAAGGCCCTGGCCAGCGCCAAGAGACCCAGTACTTC.

Remarks on this clone: The junction departs from germline at one end; a sequencing error may be responsible. V usage is TRBV5-4 and J usage is TRBJ1-2; D ambiguous. The germline gives CDR1 SGHNT, CDR2 YYREEE (reference sequence). The CDR3 spans 12 residues. The CDR3 protein is CASSLVGNGYAF. CDR3 bases: TGTGCCAGCAGCTTGGTGGGGAATGGCTACGCCTTC.

The V gene is TRBV2, the J gene TRBJ2-5, with 11 nucleotides matching TRBD2. The CDR3 extends over 17 amino acids. J gave up 4 bases and V 5 bases, and 12 bases lay outside the gene matches. Germline V gene lookup returns CDR1 SNHLY and CDR2 FYNNEI. The CDR3 here is CASSSTPGLAGRETQYF. The DNA of the CDR3 is TGTGCCAGCAGTTCCACCCCCGGACTAGCGGGCCGAGAGACCCAGTACTTC.

The chain links TRBV19 to TRBJ1-1, with TRBD1 as a possible D gene (6 bases). The CDR3 covers 13 residues. The ends were cut back, 5 bases at V and 0 bases at J, with 7 bases in the middle. The germline CDR1 and CDR2 sequences are LNHDA and SQIVND (reference sequence). Written as DNA, the CDR3 is TGTGCCAGTAGTGGACAGTTGAACACTGAAGCTTTCTTT. It yields the protein CASSGQLNTEAFF.

V is TRBV29-1 and J is TRBJ2-2; D might be TRBD1 (6 bases). There are 13 residues in the CDR3. Per the germline V gene, CDR1 is SQVTM and CDR2 is ANQGSEA. Trimming took 7 bases from V and 7 from J, leaving 16 bases between them. The CDR3 DNA reads TGCAGCGGGACGACAGGTCCGATCGGGGAGCTGTTTTTT. Protein sequence: CSGTTGPIGELFF.

This clone was seen a single time. V is TRBV5-8 and J is TRBJ2-7, with a possible D match to TRBD1 (5 bases). The V end lost 4 bases, the J end lost 0 bases, and 14 bases lay between the germline ends. The CDR3 spans 15 residues. The germline V gene encodes CDR1 SGHTS and CDR2 YDEGEE. The CDR3 region has the DNA TGTGCCAGCAGCAATACAGGCTTCTACTCCTACGAGCAGTACTTC. Its translation: CASSNTGFYSYEQYF.

The chain combines TRBV27 with TRBJ1-1; tentative D call: TRBD1 (5 bases). V was trimmed by 1 base and J by 3 bases, leaving 18 bases between them. Germline lookup yields CDR1 MNHEY and CDR2 SMNVEV (reference sequence). The CDR3 extends over 17 amino acids. This CDR3 reads CASSLLTLSGADTEAFF. CDR3 nucleotides: TGTGCCAGCAGTTTATTAACCCTTTCCGGGGCGGACACTGAAGCTTTCTTT.

CDR3 in amino acids: CSVAGGSRYEQYF. CDR3 coding DNA: TGCAGCGTTGCGGGCGGGAGTAGGTACGAGCAGTACTTC. The V call is TRBV29-1, the J call TRBJ2-7, with 7 bases aligning to TRBD2. From germline, CDR1 is SQVTM and CDR2 ANQGSEA. After removal of 4 bases from V and 4 bases from J, the junction contained 7 bases not matched to a gene. The CDR3 totals 13 residues.